The rows below give T cell receptor beta chains drawn from one sample of a study of T cell repertoires in cytomegalovirus infection. TCRdb processed the reads anew with MiXCR; each CDR3 protein has one entry. The sample lists 300,000 to 400,000 distinct CDR3 sequences, 20% to 25% occurring once. These receptors' antigens are unknown. The material was cultured PBMCs, obtained from culture after CMV antigen stimulation. These receptors were collected from a human donor in good health (CMV status not recorded). Some clones in this sample may be carry-over from other donors' samples. CDR3s include the opening cysteine and the closing phenylalanine or tryptophan. The D gene is left open where the match is weak. Expanded clones get a size class; other rows say once, few or many, or leave the size out.

>TRBV27|TRBJ2-1|TRBD1|many
TGTGCCAGCAGTCCCGGGACAGGGCTTGTCTCCTACAATGAGCAGTTCTTC
CASSPGTGLVSYNEQFF
>TRBV12-5|TRBJ2-1|TRBD2|few
TGTGCTAGTGGTTTGGGGCTAGGAGCGGGAGGAATCAATGAGCAGTTCTTC
CASGLGLGAGGINEQFF
>TRBV6-8|TRBJ2-5|.|.
TGTGCCAGCAGAGAGTTCCAAGAGACCCAGTACTTC
CASREFQETQYF
>TRBV7-2|TRBJ2-3|.|many
TGTGCCAGCAGCCGAGCAGCGAATACAGATACGCAGTATTTT
CASSRAANTDTQYF
>TRBV7-9|TRBJ1-2|TRBD1|few
TGTGCCAGCAGCTTAGGCGACAGGGCTATGGGAGACTATGGCTACACCTTC
CASSLGDRAMGDYGYTF
>TRBV7-2|TRBJ2-5|TRBD2|.
TGTGCCAGCAGCTTAGACTTTGGCGGGAGTTGGGAGACCCAGTACTTC
CASSLDFGGSWETQYF
>TRBV7-2|TRBJ2-4|.|.
TGTGCCAGCAGCTACCGGACAAGAAACATTCAGTACTTC
CASSYRTRNIQYF
>TRBV24-1|TRBJ2-3|TRBD1|.
TGTGCCACCGGTCAGGGGGCGGGAGATACGCAGTATTTT
CATGQGAGDTQYF
>TRBV7-2|TRBJ2-5|.|.
TGTGCCAGCAGCTTAGGTCCCTGGACGGGAGAGACCCAGTACTTC
CASSLGPWTGETQYF
>TRBV7-8|TRBJ1-2|TRBD1|many
TGTGCCAGCAGCACATGGACAGGGGCGAACTATGGCTACACCTTC
CASSTWTGANYGYTF
>TRBV12-3/TRBV12-4|TRBJ2-3|TRBD2|.
TGTGCCAGCAGTTTGACTAGCTCTAGCACAGATACGCAGTATTTT
CASSLTSSSTDTQYF
>TRBV7-2|TRBJ2-3|.|many
TGTGCCAGCAGCCCCTCAAGCGGTTCCACAGATACGCAGTATTTT
CASSPSSGSTDTQYF
>TRBV12-3/TRBV12-4|TRBJ1-5|.|.
TGTGCCAGCAGTTCCAGAAGGGTTGGCAATCAGCCCCAGCATTTT
CASSSRRVGNQPQHF
>TRBV7-6|TRBJ1-1|TRBD1|many
TGTGCCAGCAGCAGAGGGACAGGGCTTTTCGGCACTGAAGCTTTCTTT
CASSRGTGLFGTEAFF
>TRBV6-1|TRBJ2-3|.|.
TGTGCCAGCAGTGTTTGGGGGATACTCACAGATACGCAGTATTTT
CASSVWGILTDTQYF
>TRBV6-5|TRBJ2-1|TRBD2|few
TGTGCCAGCAGTTTGAGGGGGACTAGCGGTTACAATGAGCAGTTCTTC
CASSLRGTSGYNEQFF
>TRBV18|TRBJ1-4|TRBD1|.
TGTGCCAGCTCACCACAGGCAGGGGGGACTAATGAAAAACTGTTTTTT
CASSPQAGGTNEKLFF
>TRBV28|TRBJ2-3|TRBD1|few
TGTGCCAGCAGTAAATGGACAGGGGGCTCCTCATCGGGAAACTTAGATACGCAGTATTTT
CASSKWTGGSSSGNLDTQYF
>TRBV7-2|TRBJ1-4|.|few
TGTGCCAGCAGCTTAAGGACCGAGGTGGAAAAACTGTTTTTT
CASSLRTEVEKLFF
>TRBV4-3|TRBJ1-1|.|once
TGCGCCAGCAGCCAATATACAGGAGAGAACACTGAAGCTTTCTTT
CASSQYTGENTEAFF
>TRBV7-8|TRBJ2-3|.|many
TGTGCCAGCAGCTTAGTTGGGACTTCCTATTATGATACGCAGTATTTT
CASSLVGTSYYDTQYF
>TRBV6-5|TRBJ2-1|.|few
TGTGCCAGCAGCGGGGTCTACAATGAGCAGTTCTTC
CASSGVYNEQFF
>TRBV20-1|TRBJ2-5|.|few
TGCAGTGCTAGTTGGGGAGAGGGGCAAGAGACCCAGTACTTC
CSASWGEGQETQYF
>TRBV7-2|TRBJ2-3|.|.
TGTGCCAGCAGCTTTCGCTCAAACACAGATACGCAGTATTTT
CASSFRSNTDTQYF
>TRBV7-2|TRBJ1-2|TRBD1|many
TGTGCCAGCAGCAATGGCCCGAGACAGGGAAACTATGGCTACACCTTC
CASSNGPRQGNYGYTF
>TRBV11-2|TRBJ2-3|TRBD2|.
TGTGCCAGCAGCTTAGCCGGGGGGGAGAGAACAGATACGCAGTATTTT
CASSLAGGERTDTQYF
>TRBV5-6|TRBJ1-1|.|.
TGTGCCAGCAGCCCCTTCTGGGTTAACACTGAAGCTTTCTTT
CASSPFWVNTEAFF
>TRBV19|TRBJ2-5|TRBD2|few
TGTGCCAGTAGTACGAGGACTAGCGGGAGGTCTGAGACCCAGTACTTC
CASSTRTSGRSETQYF
>TRBV2|TRBJ2-1|TRBD2|.
TGTGCCAGCAGTGAGGGACTAGCGGGAATTAATGAGCAGTTCTTC
CASSEGLAGINEQFF
>TRBV12-5|TRBJ2-1|TRBD1|.
TGTGCTAGTGGTCTCGCGGGACAGGGCTACAATGAGCAGTTCTTC
CASGLAGQGYNEQFF
>TRBV28|TRBJ1-5|.|.
TGTGCCAGCAGGAAAAATCAGCCCCAGCATTTT
CASRKNQPQHF
>TRBV6-6|TRBJ1-4|.|.
TGTGCCAGCAGGCGGGATTTTGCAACTAATGAAAAACTGTTTTTT
CASRRDFATNEKLFF
>TRBV2|TRBJ2-1|.|.
TGTGCCAGCAGTGATATGCGTTCTGGGTCCAGCAGGTTCTTC
CASSDMRSGSSRFF
>TRBV4-1|TRBJ2-5|TRBD1|.
TGCGCCAGCAGCGGGACAGGGGGCAGGGAGACCCAGTACTTC
CASSGTGGRETQYF
>TRBV7-3|TRBJ1-5|.|.
TGTGCCAGCAGCTCTGTGGACAGATATCAGCCCCAGCATTTT
CASSSVDRYQPQHF
>TRBV27|TRBJ2-7|TRBD2|.
TGTGCCAGCAGTTCGTTTCAGGGAGGGCGGTCCTACGAGCAGTACTTC
CASSSFQGGRSYEQYF
>TRBV2|TRBJ2-4|.|.
TGTGCCAGGGGACGCGGAAACATTCAGTACTTC
CARGRGNIQYF
>TRBV30|TRBJ2-7|.|.
TGTGCCTGGAGTGTTGGCGTGTGGCAGTACTTC
CAWSVGVWQYF
>TRBV20-1|TRBJ2-5|.|few
TGCAGTGCTAGAGATCGAGTAGCTCAAGAGACCCAGTACTTC
CSARDRVAQETQYF
>TRBV20-1|TRBJ2-7|.|.
TGCAGTGCTAGAGCCCCGTCGGGGCCGCCATACGAGCAGTACTTC
CSARAPSGPPYEQYF
>TRBV12-5|TRBJ2-1|TRBD2|few
TGTGCTAGTGGTTTGGTAAGGAGGCTAGCGGAGATATACAATGAGCAGTTCTTC
CASGLVRRLAEIYNEQFF
>TRBV4-1|TRBJ1-6|.|.
TGCGCCAGCAGCCAACCTAAAGACAAGCAAAGAGGTTCACCCCTCCACTTT
CASSQPKDKQRGSPLHF
>TRBV7-2|TRBJ2-1|.|few
TGTGCCAGCAGCTTGGGCGTCGTCTCCTACAATGAGCAGTTCTTC
CASSLGVVSYNEQFF
>TRBV7-2|TRBJ2-7|.|many
TGTGCCAGCAGCTTATCACCAGCGGGACAGGTCTACGAGCAGTACTTC
CASSLSPAGQVYEQYF
>TRBV7-3|TRBJ2-7|TRBD1|many
TGTGCCAGCAGTCACGGACAGGGCCCCTACGAGCAGTACTTC
CASSHGQGPYEQYF
>TRBV7-9|TRBJ1-5|.|many
TGTGCCAGCAGCTTAATTTCAGACAATCAGCCCCAGCATTTT
CASSLISDNQPQHF
>TRBV19|TRBJ1-2|.|few
TGTGCCAGTCGCAGCGGGGGTGGTCAAGATGGCTACACCTTC
CASRSGGGQDGYTF
>TRBV7-8|TRBJ2-5|.|once
TGTGCCAGCAGCTTAACCTCCAGAAAAGAGACCCAGTACTTC
CASSLTSRKETQYF
>TRBV12-3/TRBV12-4|TRBJ2-7|TRBD2|.
TGTGCCAGCAGTCCCCCTGGGGGGGGCGAGCAGTACTTC
CASSPPGGGEQYF
>TRBV7-9|TRBJ1-5|.|few
TGTGCCAGCAGCTCCGTGGGCTCTCGGACACGGAATCAGCCCCAGCATTTT
CASSSVGSRTRNQPQHF
>TRBV3-1|TRBJ2-1|TRBD1|few
TGTGCCAGCAGCCGCCCCGGGACAGTGGGGGATGAGCAGTTCTTC
CASSRPGTVGDEQFF
>TRBV6-2/TRBV6-3|TRBJ2-5|.|.
TGTGCCAGCAGTCACCATATCCTACGGGGGGCCAGGAAGACCCAGTACTTC
CASSHHILRGARKTQYF
>TRBV20-1|TRBJ2-3|TRBD2|.
TGCAGTGCAAGGACTAGCGGAGGGACAGATACGCAGTATTTT
CSARTSGGTDTQYF
>TRBV7-3|TRBJ2-3|TRBD2|many
TGTGCCAGCAGCTTACGCCCCTTAGGTAGCGGGAGGGCAGATACGCAGTATTTT
CASSLRPLGSGRADTQYF
>TRBV20-1|TRBJ2-3|TRBD2|few
TGCAGTGCCATAATAACTAGCGGGAGGGCAGATACGCAGTATTTT
CSAIITSGRADTQYF